The clone carrying this TCR beta chain has at least ten counts. What it binds is unknown. V gave up 4 bases and J gave up 6 bases, with 6 bases separating them. This CDR3 spans 11 amino acids. Looked up from germline, CDR1 is SQVTM and CDR2 is ANQGSEA. Per the original data handling: A papillary thyroid cancer distant-metastasis classifier was built from CDR3 differences across clinicopathological groups. Via MiXCR, TCRdb re-called the PCR reads. The V and J calls were not made by the authors but by TCRdb's processing. The repertoire holds 30,000 to 45,000 clones, with approximately 30% as singletons. The data are from a study of metastatic and nonmetastatic thyroid tumors. Study at large: Thyroid patients, malignant and benign, had repertoires compared across blood and tumor or nodule tissue.

Study findings and constraints: The study reportedly found significantly higher TCR beta diversity in malignant thyroid tumors than benign nodules, in blood and tumor.

Nobody among the patients had been given any treatment before thyroid surgery. The specimen sequenced was blood. The receptor comes from a male donor with papillary thyroid cancer or a benign thyroid nodule (not recorded which). Some clones in this sample may be carry-over from other donors' samples. The chain carries TRBV29-1 and TRBJ2-2; D is possibly TRBD1 (6 bases). This CDR3 reads CSVGGPGELFF. The CDR3 coding sequence is TGCAGCGTTGGGGGGCCCGGGGAGCTGTTTTTT.